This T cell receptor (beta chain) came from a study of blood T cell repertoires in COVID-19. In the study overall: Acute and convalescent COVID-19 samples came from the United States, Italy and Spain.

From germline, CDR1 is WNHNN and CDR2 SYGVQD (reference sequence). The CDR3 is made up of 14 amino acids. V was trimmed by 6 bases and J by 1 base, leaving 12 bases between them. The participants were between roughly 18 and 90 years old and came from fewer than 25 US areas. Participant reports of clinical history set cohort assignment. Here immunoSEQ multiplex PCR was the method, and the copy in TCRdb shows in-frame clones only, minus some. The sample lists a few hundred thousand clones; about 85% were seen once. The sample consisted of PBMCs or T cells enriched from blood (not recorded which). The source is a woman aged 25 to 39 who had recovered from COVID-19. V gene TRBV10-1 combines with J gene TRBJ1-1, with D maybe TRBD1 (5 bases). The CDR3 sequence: CASSPGGANTEAFF. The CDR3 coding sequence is TGCGCCAGCAGCCCCGGGGGAGCGAACACTGAAGCTTTCTTT.